This entry lists 2 T cell receptor beta chains sequenced from one sample in a study of OX40 agonist ivuxolimab in advanced cancers. Generated by immunoSEQ multiplex PCR, the TCRdb table keeps only in-frame clones and is missing some. The table records under 75,000 clones, 80% to 95% of them present only once. Sample: CD4+ or CD8+ T cells sorted from blood, taken in a trial of the OX40 agonist ivuxolimab. The receptors originated from an adult with an advanced solid tumor such as melanoma, head and neck, liver or kidney cancer.

On this clone itself: Its ends do not fully match the called genes, so a read error is possible. The chain combines TRBV5-4 with TRBJ2-7; a possible D gene is TRBD1 (7 bases). Germline loops: CDR1 SGHNT, CDR2 YYREEE (reference sequence). The CDR3 runs to 16 residues. This CDR3 reads CASSHTEGQTLDREEF. The CDR3 DNA is TGTGCCAGCAGCCATACCGAGGGACAGACCCTGGATAGGGAGGAGTTC.

V is TRBV27 and J is TRBJ1-5, with D perhaps matching TRBD1 (5 bases). The CDR3 length is 15 residues. V lost 5 bases, J lost 5 bases, and 16 bases lay in between. Germline CDR1 reads MNHEY; CDR2 reads SMNVEV (reference sequence). The DNA for the CDR3 is TGTGCCAGCAGTCTAGGGGTGCCGCCTTATCAGCCCCAGCATTTT. Translation: CASSLGVPPYQPQHF.